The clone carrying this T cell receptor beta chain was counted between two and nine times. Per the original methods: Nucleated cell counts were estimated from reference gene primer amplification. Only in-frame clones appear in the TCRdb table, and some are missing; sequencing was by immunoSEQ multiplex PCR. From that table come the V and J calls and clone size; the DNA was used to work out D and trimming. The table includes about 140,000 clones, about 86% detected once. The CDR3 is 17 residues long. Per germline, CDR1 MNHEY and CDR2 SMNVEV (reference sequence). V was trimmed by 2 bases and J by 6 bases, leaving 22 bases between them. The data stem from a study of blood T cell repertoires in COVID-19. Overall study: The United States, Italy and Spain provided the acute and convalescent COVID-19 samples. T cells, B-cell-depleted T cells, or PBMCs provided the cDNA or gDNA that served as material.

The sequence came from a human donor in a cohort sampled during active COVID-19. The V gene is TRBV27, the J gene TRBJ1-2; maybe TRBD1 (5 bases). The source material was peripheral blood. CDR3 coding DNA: TGTGCCAGCAGTTTAAGAGGCAGGGCGACCGATTATGATGGCTACACCTTC. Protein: CASSLRGRATDYDGYTF.